One T cell receptor (beta chain) is described in this entry. The sample is drawn from a study of CD8+CD57+ T cells in acquired aplastic anemia. Study context: Sorted CD4+ and CD8+ cells yielded roughly 3.5 ug of DNA on average.

Using genomic DNA as the template, TCR beta VDJ and CDR3 profiling was carried out. TCRdb re-called the reads through MiXCR, storing one row per CDR3 protein. The repertoire includes some 410,000 distinct CDR3 sequences, around 72% of them detected once, and 4% sits in the top ten. Between the trimmed V and J ends, which lost 0 bases and 2 bases, there was a span of 13 bases. CDR3 size: 16 residues. Germline V gene sequence: CDR1 SGHRS, CDR2 YFSETQ. The J gene is TRBJ2-3, the V gene TRBV5-1; D perhaps matches TRBD1 (5 bases). The sample consisted of sorted CD4+, CD8+, or CD8+CD57+ T cells (not recorded which) from PBMCs. This TCR was sampled from a human donor in good health, serving as a control. The CDR3 spells CASSLAQTEDTDTQYF. The CDR3 nucleotides are TGCGCCAGCAGCTTGGCCCAGACAGAAGACACAGATACGCAGTATTTT.